A single sample is the source of the 3 T cell receptor beta chains below, sequenced in a study of early T cells in non-severe SARS-CoV-2 infection. TCRdb reprocessed the 5' RACE reads with MiXCR, giving one entry per CDR3 protein. The data contain approximately 90,000 distinct CDR3 sequences, about 11% of them singletons. This material consisted of whole blood, taken at baseline. These receptors all stem from an adult who was a healthcare worker with PCR-confirmed SARS-CoV-2 infection or an uninfected control (not recorded which).

This clonotype ranks as medium-sized (0.01 to 0.1%). V is TRBV5-5 and J is TRBJ1-5; 10 bases match TRBD1. Trimming took 5 bases from V and 5 from J; bases not matched to a gene: 7. CDR1 and CDR2 (germline): SGHKS, YYEKEE (reference sequence). This CDR3 has 15 residues. CDR3: CASRLRDRGDQPQHF. The CDR3 coding sequence is TGTGCCAGCAGATTGCGGGACAGGGGAGATCAGCCCCAGCATTTT.

In its sample, this clonotype was seen a few times. The chain combines TRBV18 with TRBJ2-6; D not resolved. The CDR3 has 15 residues. Between the trimmed V and J ends, which lost 3 bases and 4 bases, there was a span of 10 bases. Germline V gene lookup returns CDR1 KGHSH and CDR2 LQKENI. The CDR3 sequence: CASSPPAAGANVLTF. Here the CDR3 DNA reads TGTGCCAGCTCACCCCCGGCAGCCGGGGCCAACGTCCTGACTTTC.

The rearrangement links TRBV20-1 to TRBJ2-1; either TRBD1 or TRBD2 may supply D (6 bases each). The germline gives CDR1 DFQATT, CDR2 SNEGSKA (reference sequence). Trimming shortened V by 6 bases and J by 9 bases, and 18 bases separated the two germline ends. There are 13 residues in the CDR3. In DNA, the CDR3 is TGCAGTGCGGATCGGACAGAGGGGGGTGAGCAGTTCTTC. Its protein is CSADRTEGGEQFF.